Listed below are T cell receptor beta chains from one sample, sequenced in a study of siplizumab effects on memory and regulatory T cells. Sequencing was performed with immunoSEQ multiplex PCR; in TCRdb, only in-frame clones are kept and a portion is missing. The data show 85,000 to 130,000 clones, over 90% seen once. Sequences were obtained from Tregs sorted from blood. All receptors derive from a human donor in good health. Both conserved end residues are part of each CDR3. A D gene is named only where the DNA matches it firmly. The size field is filled for only some rows; it gives once, few, many or a size class.

>.|.|TRBV28|TRBJ1-5
CASSFPNNQPQHF
TGTGCCAGCAGTTTCCCGAACAATCAGCCCCAGCATTTT
>.|TRBD1|TRBV2|TRBJ1-2
CAILLGTGRNYGYTF
TGTGCCATTCTTCTAGGGACAGGGCGGAACTATGGCTACACCTTC
>once|.|TRBV29-1|TRBJ1-6
CSASRGSNSPLHF
TGCAGCGCCTCACGGGGTTCGAATTCACCCCTCCACTTT
>.|TRBD1|TRBV5-1|TRBJ1-1
CASSLIGTGGSGGTEAFF
TGCGCCAGCAGCTTGATCGGGACAGGGGGCTCCGGGGGCACTGAAGCTTTCTTT
>.|TRBD2|TRBV7-2|TRBJ2-7
CASSLAGTSGGQYF
TGTGCCAGCAGCTTAGCGGGCACCTCGGGAGGGCAGTACTTC
>once|TRBD2|TRBV7-9|TRBJ2-7
CASSIPGTSGSYEQYF
TGTGCCAGCAGCATCCCCGGGACTAGCGGATCCTACGAGCAGTACTTC
>.|.|TRBV29-1|TRBJ2-5
CSGRTYRRGETQYF
TGCAGCGGTCGGACATATAGGCGGGGAGAGACCCAGTACTTC
>.|.|TRBV10-3|TRBJ2-7
CAISEGDLAREQYF
TGTGCCATCAGTGAAGGGGACTTGGCCCGCGAGCAGTACTTC
>.|.|TRBV6-5|TRBJ1-1
CASSLYGGVPEAFF
TGTGCCAGCAGCCTCTATGGTGGGGTACCTGAAGCTTTCTTT
>.|.|TRBV20-1|TRBJ2-5
CSAARAETQYF
TGCAGTGCTGCTAGAGCGGAGACCCAGTACTTC
>.|.|TRBV9|TRBJ1-4
CASSGQLGQVNEKLFF
TGTGCCAGCAGCGGGCAATTAGGGCAGGTTAATGAAAAACTGTTTTTT
>.|TRBD2|TRBV10-3|TRBJ2-1
CAIRREGSGGPTSYNEQFF
TGTGCCATCAGGAGAGAAGGTAGCGGGGGGCCGACCTCCTACAATGAGCAGTTCTTC
>.|.|TRBV13|TRBJ2-7
CASSLGAGRTYEQYF
TGTGCCAGCAGCTTAGGCGCGGGAAGGACCTACGAGCAGTACTTC
>.|.|TRBV5-6|TRBJ1-3
CASSEVFSGNTIYF
TGTGCCAGCAGCGAGGTGTTCTCTGGAAACACCATATATTTT
>once|.|TRBV6-5|TRBJ1-6
CASSYEGGRGNSPLHF
TGTGCCAGCAGTTACGAGGGCGGTCGCGGTAATTCACCCCTCCACTTT
>.|TRBD1|TRBV7-9|TRBJ2-7
CASSLVQGGDEQYF
TGTGCCAGCAGCTTAGTACAGGGGGGAGACGAGCAGTACTTC